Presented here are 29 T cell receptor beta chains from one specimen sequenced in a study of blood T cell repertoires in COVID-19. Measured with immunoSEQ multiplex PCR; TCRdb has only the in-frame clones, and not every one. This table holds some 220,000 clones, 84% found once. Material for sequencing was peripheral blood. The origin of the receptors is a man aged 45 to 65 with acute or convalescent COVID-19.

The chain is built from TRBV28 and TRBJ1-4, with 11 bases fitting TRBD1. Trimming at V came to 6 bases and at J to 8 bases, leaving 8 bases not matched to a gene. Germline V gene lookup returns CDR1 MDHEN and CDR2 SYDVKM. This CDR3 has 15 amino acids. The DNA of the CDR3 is TGTGCCAGCAGCTCGGACAGGGGGCGCGGAGAAAAACTGTTTTTT. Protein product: CASSSDRGRGEKLFF.

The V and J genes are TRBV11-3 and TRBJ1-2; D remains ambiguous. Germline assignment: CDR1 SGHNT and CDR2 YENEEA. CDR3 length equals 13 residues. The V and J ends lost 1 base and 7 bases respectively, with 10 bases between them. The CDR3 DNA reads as TGTGCCAGCAGCTTAGTGGAGGATCTTGGCTACACCTTC. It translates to CASSLVEDLGYTF. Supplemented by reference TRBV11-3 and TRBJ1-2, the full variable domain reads EAGVVQSPRYKIIEKKQPVAFWCNPISGHNTLYWYLQNLGQGPELLIRYENEEAVDDSQLPKDRFSAERLKGVDSTLKIQPAELGDSAVYLCASSLVEDLGYTFGSGTRLTVV.

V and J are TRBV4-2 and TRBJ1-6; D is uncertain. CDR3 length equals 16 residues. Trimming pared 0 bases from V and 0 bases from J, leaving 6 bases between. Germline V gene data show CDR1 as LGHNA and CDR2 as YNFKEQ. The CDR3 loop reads CASSQEKSSYNSPLHF. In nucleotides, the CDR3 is TGTGCCAGCAGCCAAGAGAAGAGCTCCTATAATTCACCCCTCCACTTT.

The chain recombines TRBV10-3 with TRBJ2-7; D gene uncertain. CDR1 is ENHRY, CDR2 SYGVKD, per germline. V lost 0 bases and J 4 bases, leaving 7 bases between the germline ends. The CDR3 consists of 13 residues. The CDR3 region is CAISESSQYEQYF. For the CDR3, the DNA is TGTGCCATCAGTGAGTCTTCCCAGTACGAGCAGTACTTC.

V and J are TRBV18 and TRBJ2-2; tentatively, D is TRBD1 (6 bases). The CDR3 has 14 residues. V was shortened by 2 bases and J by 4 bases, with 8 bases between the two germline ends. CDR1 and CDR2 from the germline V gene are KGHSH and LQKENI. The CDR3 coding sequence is TGTGCCAGCTCACCAGGGACAAGCACCGGGGAGCTGTTTTTT. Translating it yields CASSPGTSTGELFF.

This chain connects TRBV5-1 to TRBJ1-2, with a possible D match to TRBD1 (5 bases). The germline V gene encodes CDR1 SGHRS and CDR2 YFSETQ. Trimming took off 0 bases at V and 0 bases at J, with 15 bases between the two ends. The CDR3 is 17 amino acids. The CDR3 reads CASSLVGGGPANYGYTF. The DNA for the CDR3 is TGCGCCAGCAGCTTGGTGGGGGGAGGGCCCGCTAACTATGGCTACACCTTC.

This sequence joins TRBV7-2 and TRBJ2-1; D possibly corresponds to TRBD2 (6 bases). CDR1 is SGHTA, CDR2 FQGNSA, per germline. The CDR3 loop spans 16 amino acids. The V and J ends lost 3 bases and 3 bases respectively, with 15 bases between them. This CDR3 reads CASSFSRDFIYNEQFF. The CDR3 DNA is TGTGCCAGCAGCTTCTCCCGGGACTTCATCTACAATGAGCAGTTCTTC. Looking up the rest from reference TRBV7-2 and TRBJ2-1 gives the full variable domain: GAGVSQSPSNKVTEKGKDVELRCDPISGHTALYWYRQSLGQGLEFLIYFQGNSAPDKSGLPSDRFSAERTGGSVSTLTIQRTQQEDSAVYLCASSFSRDFIYNEQFFGPGTRLTVL.

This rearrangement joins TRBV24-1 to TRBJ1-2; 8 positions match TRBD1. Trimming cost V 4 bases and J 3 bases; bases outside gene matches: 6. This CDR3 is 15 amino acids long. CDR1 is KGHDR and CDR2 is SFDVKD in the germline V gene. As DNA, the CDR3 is TGTGCCACCAGTGAGGGCAGGGGGCGCGACTATGGCTACACCTTC. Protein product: CATSEGRGRDYGYTF.

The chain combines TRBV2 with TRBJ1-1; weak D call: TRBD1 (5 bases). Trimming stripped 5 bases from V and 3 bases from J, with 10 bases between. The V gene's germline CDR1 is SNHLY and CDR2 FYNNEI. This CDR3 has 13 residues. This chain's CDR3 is CASSRQTYTEAFF. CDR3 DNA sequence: TGTGCCAGCAGTAGACAGACTTACACTGAAGCTTTCTTT.

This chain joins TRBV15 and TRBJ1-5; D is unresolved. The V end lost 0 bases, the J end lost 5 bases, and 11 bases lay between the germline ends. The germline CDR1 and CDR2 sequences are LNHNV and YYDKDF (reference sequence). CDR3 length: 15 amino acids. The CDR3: CATSRDRGRYQPQHF. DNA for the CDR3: TGTGCCACCAGCAGAGACCGCGGCAGATATCAGCCCCAGCATTTT.

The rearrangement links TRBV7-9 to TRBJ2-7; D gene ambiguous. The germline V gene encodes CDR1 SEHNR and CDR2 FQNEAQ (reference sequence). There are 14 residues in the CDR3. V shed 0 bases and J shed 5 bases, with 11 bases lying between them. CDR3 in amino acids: CASSLARRFHEQYF. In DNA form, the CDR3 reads TGTGCCAGCAGCTTAGCCCGCAGGTTCCACGAGCAGTACTTC.

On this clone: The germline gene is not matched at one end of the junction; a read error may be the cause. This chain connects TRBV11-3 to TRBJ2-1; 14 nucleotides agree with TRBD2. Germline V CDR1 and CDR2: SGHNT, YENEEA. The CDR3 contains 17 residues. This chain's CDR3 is CTSSFGTSGGGLNEQFF. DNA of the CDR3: TGTACCAGCAGCTTCGGGACTAGCGGGGGCGGCCTGAATGAGCAGTTCTTC.

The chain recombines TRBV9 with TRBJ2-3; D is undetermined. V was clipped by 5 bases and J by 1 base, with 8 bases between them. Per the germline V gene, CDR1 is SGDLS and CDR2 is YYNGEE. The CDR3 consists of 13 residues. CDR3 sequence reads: CASSVPGTDTQYF. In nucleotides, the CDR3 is TGTGCCAGCAGTGTACCTGGCACAGATACGCAGTATTTT.

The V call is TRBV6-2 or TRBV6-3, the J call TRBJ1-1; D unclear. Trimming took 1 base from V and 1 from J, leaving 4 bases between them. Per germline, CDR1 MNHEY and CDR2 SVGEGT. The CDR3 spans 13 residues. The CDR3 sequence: CASSYFSNTEAFF. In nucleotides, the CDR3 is TGTGCCAGCAGTTACTTCTCGAACACTGAAGCTTTCTTT.

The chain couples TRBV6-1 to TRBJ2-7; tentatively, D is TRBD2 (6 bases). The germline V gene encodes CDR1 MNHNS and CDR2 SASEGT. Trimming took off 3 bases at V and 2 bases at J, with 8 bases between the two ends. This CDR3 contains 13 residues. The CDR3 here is CASSERGAYEQYF. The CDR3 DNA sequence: TGTGCCAGCAGTGAGCGGGGCGCCTACGAGCAGTACTTC.

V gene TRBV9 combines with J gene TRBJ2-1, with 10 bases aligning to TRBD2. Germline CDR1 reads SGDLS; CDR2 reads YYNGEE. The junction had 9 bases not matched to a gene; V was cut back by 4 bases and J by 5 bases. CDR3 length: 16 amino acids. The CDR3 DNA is TGTGCCAGCAGCCTACGAGCGGGAGGGCTAAACAATGAGCAGTTCTTC. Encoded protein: CASSLRAGGLNNEQFF.

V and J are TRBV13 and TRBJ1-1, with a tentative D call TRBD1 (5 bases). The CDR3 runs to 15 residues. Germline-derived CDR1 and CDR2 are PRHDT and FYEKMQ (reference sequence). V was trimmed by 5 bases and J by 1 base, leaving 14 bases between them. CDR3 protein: CASSQGQLRNTEAFF. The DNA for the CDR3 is TGTGCCAGCAGCCAAGGACAACTTAGGAACACTGAAGCTTTCTTT.

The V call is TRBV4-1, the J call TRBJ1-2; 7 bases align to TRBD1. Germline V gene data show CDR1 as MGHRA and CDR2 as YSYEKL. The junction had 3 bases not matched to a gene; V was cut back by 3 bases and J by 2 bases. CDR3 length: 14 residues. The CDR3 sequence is CASSQGQWNYGYTF. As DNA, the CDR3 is TGCGCCAGCAGCCAGGGACAGTGGAACTATGGCTACACCTTC.

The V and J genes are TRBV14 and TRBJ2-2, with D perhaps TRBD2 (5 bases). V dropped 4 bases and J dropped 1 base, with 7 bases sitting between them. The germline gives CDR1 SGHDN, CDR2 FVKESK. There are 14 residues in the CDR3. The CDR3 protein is CASSLSGNTGELFF. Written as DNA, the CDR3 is TGTGCCAGCAGCCTAAGCGGGAACACCGGGGAGCTGTTTTTT.

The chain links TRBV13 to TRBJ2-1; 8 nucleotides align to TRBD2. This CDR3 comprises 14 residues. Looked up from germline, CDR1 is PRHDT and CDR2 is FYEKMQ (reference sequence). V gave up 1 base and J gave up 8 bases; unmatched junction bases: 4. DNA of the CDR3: TGTGCCAGCAGCTTAGTGGCGGGAGGCTATGAGCAGTTCTTC. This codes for CASSLVAGGYEQFF.

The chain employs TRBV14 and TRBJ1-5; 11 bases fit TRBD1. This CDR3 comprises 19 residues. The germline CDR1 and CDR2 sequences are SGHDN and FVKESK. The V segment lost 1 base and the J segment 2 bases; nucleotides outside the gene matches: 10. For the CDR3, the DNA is TGTGCCAGCAGCCAAGGGGACAGGGGGAAGGATGGGTGCAATCAGCCCCAGCATTTT. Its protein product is CASSQGDRGKDGCNQPQHF.

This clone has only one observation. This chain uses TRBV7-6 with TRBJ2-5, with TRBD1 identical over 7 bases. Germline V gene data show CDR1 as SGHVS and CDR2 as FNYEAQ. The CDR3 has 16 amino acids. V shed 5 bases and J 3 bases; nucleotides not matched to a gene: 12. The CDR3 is CASSRPPGQKKETQYF. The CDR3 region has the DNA TGTGCCAGCAGCCGACCACCGGGACAGAAAAAAGAGACCCAGTACTTC.

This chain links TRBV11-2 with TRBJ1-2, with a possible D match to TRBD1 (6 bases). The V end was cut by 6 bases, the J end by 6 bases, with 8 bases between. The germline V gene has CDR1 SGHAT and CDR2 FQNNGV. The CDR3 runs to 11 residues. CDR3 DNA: TGTGCCAGCAGTACAGGGCATGGCTACACCTTC. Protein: CASSTGHGYTF.

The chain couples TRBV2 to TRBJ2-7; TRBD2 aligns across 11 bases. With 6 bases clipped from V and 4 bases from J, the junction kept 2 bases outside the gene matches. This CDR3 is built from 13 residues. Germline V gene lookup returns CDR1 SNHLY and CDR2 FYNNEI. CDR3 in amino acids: CASRLAGVYEQYF. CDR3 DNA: TGTGCCAGCAGACTAGCGGGAGTTTACGAGCAGTACTTC.

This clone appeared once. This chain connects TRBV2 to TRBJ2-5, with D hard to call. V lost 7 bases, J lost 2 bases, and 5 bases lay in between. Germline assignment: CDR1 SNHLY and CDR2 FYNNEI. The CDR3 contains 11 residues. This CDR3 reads CASTTQETQYF. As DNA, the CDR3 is TGTGCCAGCACTACTCAAGAGACCCAGTACTTC. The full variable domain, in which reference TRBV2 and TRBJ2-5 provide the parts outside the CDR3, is EPEVTQTPSHQVTQMGQEVILRCVPISNHLYFYWYRQILGQKVEFLVSFYNNEISEKSEIFDDQFSVERPDGSNFTLKIRSTKLEDSAMYFCASTTQETQYFGPGTRLLVL.

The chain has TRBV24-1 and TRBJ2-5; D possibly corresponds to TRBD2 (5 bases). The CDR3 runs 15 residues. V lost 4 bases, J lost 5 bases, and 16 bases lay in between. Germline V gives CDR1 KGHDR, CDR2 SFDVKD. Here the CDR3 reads CATSDPGGPGETQYF. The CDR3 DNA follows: TGTGCCACCAGTGACCCCGGAGGTCCGGGGGAGACCCAGTACTTC.

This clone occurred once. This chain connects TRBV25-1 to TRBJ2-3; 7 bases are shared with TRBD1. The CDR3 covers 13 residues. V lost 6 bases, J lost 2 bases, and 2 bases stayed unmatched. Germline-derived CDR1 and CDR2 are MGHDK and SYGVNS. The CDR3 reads CASSDRVTDTQYF. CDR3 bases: TGTGCCAGCAGCGACAGGGTCACAGATACGCAGTATTTT.

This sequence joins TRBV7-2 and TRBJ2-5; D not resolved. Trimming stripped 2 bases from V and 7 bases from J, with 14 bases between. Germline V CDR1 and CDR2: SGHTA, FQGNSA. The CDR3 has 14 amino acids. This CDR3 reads CASSLYQVSGTQYF. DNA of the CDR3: TGTGCCAGCAGCTTATATCAGGTGTCCGGGACCCAGTACTTC.

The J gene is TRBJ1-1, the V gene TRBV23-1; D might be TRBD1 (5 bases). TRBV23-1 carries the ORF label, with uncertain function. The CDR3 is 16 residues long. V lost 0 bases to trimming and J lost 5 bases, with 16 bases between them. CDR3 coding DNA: TGCGCCAGCAGTCAATCAGTTCCCAGGGTTGGGACTGAAGCTTTCTTT. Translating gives CASSQSVPRVGTEAFF.